Shown below are 18 T cell receptor beta chains from a single sample sequenced in a study of OX40 agonist ivuxolimab in advanced cancers. Libraries were prepared by immunoSEQ multiplex PCR; TCRdb keeps only in-frame clonotypes and omits some of them. The sample holds around 14,000 clones, roughly three quarters seen once. This material consisted of CD4+ or CD8+ T cells sorted from blood, taken in a trial of the OX40 agonist ivuxolimab. Receptors originate from an adult with an advanced solid tumor such as melanoma, head and neck, liver or kidney cancer.

The chain couples TRBV19 to TRBJ1-1; D may be TRBD1 (5 bases). This CDR3 region has 14 residues. V was clipped by 1 base and J by 5 bases, with 11 bases between them. The germline V gene encodes CDR1 LNHDA and CDR2 SQIVND (reference sequence). The CDR3: CASSIGFGGTEAFF. The CDR3, as DNA: TGTGCCAGTAGTATAGGATTTGGGGGGACTGAAGCTTTCTTT.

The genes are TRBV6-1 and TRBJ2-1, with 7 positions matching TRBD2. This CDR3 comprises 16 residues. Germline loops: CDR1 MNHNS, CDR2 SASEGT. V trimming: 0 bases; J trimming: 10 bases; junction bases outside the gene matches: 12. CDR3 region: CASSEALAGLDWEQFF. CDR3 in DNA: TGTGCCAGCAGTGAAGCGTTAGCGGGCCTGGATTGGGAGCAGTTCTTC.

The chain combines TRBV5-4 with TRBJ1-3; possibly TRBD1 for D (6 bases). CDR1 and CDR2 (germline): SGHNT, YYREEE (reference sequence). The CDR3 contains 16 residues. The ends were cut back, 3 bases at V and 4 bases at J, with 17 bases in the middle. For the CDR3, the DNA is TGTGCCAGCAGCTCCTTGGGGGGGCTGAAAGGAAACACCATATATTTT. As protein: CASSSLGGLKGNTIYF.

This chain uses TRBV23-1 with TRBJ2-3; 8 bases map to TRBD1. TRBV23-1 is noted as an ORF with a role that remains uncertain. Trimming at V came to 0 bases and at J to 2 bases, leaving 7 bases not matched to a gene. This CDR3 has 17 residues. Written as DNA, the CDR3 is TGCGCCAGCAGTCAATCGGCCTGGACAGGGTACACAGATACGCAGTATTTT. This gives the protein CASSQSAWTGYTDTQYF.

The chain carries TRBV9 and TRBJ2-5; 7 bases line up with TRBD1. Germline CDR1 SGDLS, CDR2 YYNGEE. J lost 3 bases, V lost 4 bases, and 6 bases had no gene match. CDR3 length: 14 amino acids. CDR3 nucleotide sequence: TGTGCCAGCAGCATGACAGGGAATGAAGAGACCCAGTACTTC. Encoded protein: CASSMTGNEETQYF. The complete variable domain, with remaining parts taken from reference TRBV9 and TRBJ2-5, reads DSGVTQTPKHLITATGQRVTLRCSPRSGDLSVYWYQQSLDQGLQFLIQYYNGEERAKGNILERFSAQQFPDLHSELNLSSLELGDSALYFCASSMTGNEETQYFGPGTRLLVL.

The rearrangement joins TRBV27 to TRBJ2-2; D call uncertain. This CDR3 is built from 16 residues. V dropped 3 bases and J dropped 0 bases, with 11 bases sitting between them. Germline CDR1 MNHEY, CDR2 SMNVEV (reference sequence). The CDR3 is CASSLSQPANTGELFF. For the CDR3, the DNA is TGTGCCAGCAGTTTGTCACAGCCAGCGAACACCGGGGAGCTGTTTTTT.

In this sample, this clone turned up a few times. The V gene is TRBV9, the J gene TRBJ2-1, with D possibly matching TRBD2 (6 bases). V was cut by 0 bases and J by 2 bases, with 9 bases left in between. This CDR3 comprises 15 residues. Germline assignment: CDR1 SGDLS and CDR2 YYNGEE. The CDR3 loop reads CASSVGGDPYNEQFF. The CDR3 region has the DNA TGTGCCAGCAGCGTAGGGGGGGACCCCTACAATGAGCAGTTCTTC.

This chain links TRBV6-1 with TRBJ2-7; possible D gene TRBD2, 5 bases. V was cut by 6 bases and J by 6 bases, with 15 bases left in between. The CDR3 runs to 13 residues. Germline V gene sequence: CDR1 MNHNS, CDR2 SASEGT. CDR3 DNA sequence: TGTGCCAGCAGCGGCGCGGGTGGGAGCGAGCAGTACTTC. It codes for CASSGAGGSEQYF.

In this sample, this clone turned up a few times. The chain uses TRBV21-1 and TRBJ2-7; TRBD1 is the table's D call, not checked against the DNA. TRBV21-1 corresponds to a pseudogene. This CDR3 is 14 amino acids long. The CDR3 region is CASSKVRDRDEQYF. The CDR3 nucleotides read TGTGCCAGCAGCAAAGTCCGGGACAGGGACGAGCAGTACTTC.

The CDR3: CAWSVYRPSGLIDYEQYF. In DNA, the CDR3 is TGTGCCTGGAGTGTATACCGCCCATCTGGCCTGATAGACTACGAGCAGTACTTC. V and J are TRBV30 and TRBJ2-7; D is ambiguous. Trimming shortened V by 0 bases and J by 3 bases, and 24 bases separated the two germline ends. The CDR3 contains 18 residues. Germline V gene lookup returns CDR1 GTSNPN and CDR2 SVGIG (reference sequence).

The chain joins TRBV4-1 to TRBJ2-1, with D perhaps TRBD1 (5 bases). The germline CDR1 and CDR2 sequences are MGHRA and YSYEKL. CDR3 length: 15 amino acids. V lost 0 bases and J lost 4, with 10 bases in between. The CDR3 region is CASSQEATEYNEQFF. CDR3 nucleotide sequence: TGCGCCAGCAGCCAAGAGGCGACAGAATACAATGAGCAGTTCTTC.

This clone was seen a handful of times. The chain carries TRBV7-9 and TRBJ2-7, with D maybe TRBD2 (7 bases). Germline V gene sequence: CDR1 SEHNR, CDR2 FQNEAQ (reference sequence). This CDR3 has 16 amino acids. Between the trimmed V and J ends, which lost 4 bases and 0 bases, there was a span of 16 bases. CDR3 nucleotides: TGTGCCAGCAGCTGGGGGCCGAGCGGGAACTCCTACGAGCAGTACTTC. Its protein is CASSWGPSGNSYEQYF.

The genes are TRBV10-3 and TRBJ2-7; perhaps D is TRBD1 or TRBD2 (5 bases each). V lost 3 bases and J lost 3, with 12 bases in between. This CDR3 has 14 amino acids. Germline V gene sequence: CDR1 ENHRY, CDR2 SYGVKD. In nucleotides, the CDR3 is TGTGCCATCAGTGAAGGGACGGGCTACTACGAGCAGTACTTC. Amino acids: CAISEGTGYYEQYF.

This chain uses TRBV10-2 with TRBJ2-3; no clear D gene. The germline V gene encodes CDR1 WSHSY and CDR2 SAAADI. The V gene lost 4 bases and the J gene lost 1 base, with 9 bases spanning the gap. The CDR3 runs to 14 residues. The CDR3 DNA is TGCGCCAGCAGTGGGTTTGAGCGCACAGATACGCAGTATTTT. Translated: CASSGFERTDTQYF.

V gene TRBV10-1 combines with J gene TRBJ2-5, with TRBD2 matching over 9 bases. The germline CDR1 and CDR2 sequences are WNHNN and SYGVQD (reference sequence). V shed 1 base, J shed 1 base, and the junction held 4 bases outside the gene matches. The CDR3 has 16 amino acids. In nucleotides, the CDR3 is TGCGCCAGCAGTGAGTTTTCTAGCGGGATCCAAGAGACCCAGTACTTC. This sequence encodes CASSEFSSGIQETQYF.

This rearrangement joins TRBV5-1 to TRBJ2-3, with D possibly called TRBD1 or TRBD2 (5 bases each). V was trimmed by 2 bases and J by 2 bases, leaving 18 bases between them. Looked up from germline, CDR1 is SGHRS and CDR2 is YFSETQ. This CDR3 is built from 17 residues. CDR3 region: CASSFTPRDGNTDTQYF. In nucleotides, the CDR3 is TGCGCCAGCAGCTTCACCCCACGGGACGGCAACACAGATACGCAGTATTTT.

This clone was recorded once. This sequence joins TRBV6-5 and TRBJ2-7, with a weak D call TRBD1 (6 bases). This CDR3 is 14 amino acids long. CDR1 is MNHEY and CDR2 is SVGAGI in the germline V gene. V lost 7 bases, J lost 2 bases, and 15 bases lay in between. In DNA, the CDR3 is TGTGCCAGCAAGGTCGGACAGTTTACCTACGAGCAGTACTTC. It translates to CASKVGQFTYEQYF.

The chain joins TRBV11-3 to TRBJ2-1; D gene uncertain. The CDR3 totals 14 residues. CDR1 is SGHNT, CDR2 YENEEA, per germline. The V gene lost 1 base and the J gene lost 5 bases, with 9 bases spanning the gap. The CDR3 loop is CASSLGLLNNEQFF. CDR3 DNA sequence: TGTGCCAGCAGCTTAGGTCTGCTTAACAATGAGCAGTTCTTC.